These 3 T cell receptor beta chains were sequenced from one sample in a study of vaccination and CD4 T cells after COVID-19 (dated by TCRdb to the early 2020s). Their antigens are not known. This specimen's treatment or condition label, per the study, means: approximately nine-day PBMC culture with coronavirus spike peptide pools or control peptides (ViraFEST assay). Library creation used PCR. The sample was run on an Illumina iSeq 100. At the Johns Hopkins FTIC core, DNA from the cultured CD4+ T cells underwent TCR sequencing with the Oncomine TCR Beta short-read assay. The public sequencing data were trimmed at Q25 with fastp and processed into clonotypes with MiXCR by TCRdb, which kept only in-frame beta chains. Each record represents a unique CDR3 protein, reported with the most common genes and DNA among its rows. The sample has tens of thousands of distinct CDR3 sequences on record, 45% to 60% of them singletons. Clones ranked in the top ten supply approximately 6% of the sample.

Sample: CD4+ T cells from blood, cultured in vitro. All receptors come from a human donor who had recovered from COVID-19.

The CDR3 protein is CASSEIGMGNYGYTF. In DNA form, the CDR3 reads TGTGCCAGCAGTGAAATCGGGATGGGGAACTATGGCTACACCTTC. The chain couples TRBV6-1 to TRBJ1-2; D is unresolved. Deletions cut 2 bases from V and 2 bases from J, with 12 bases between. The CDR3 loop spans 15 amino acids. Germline V CDR1 and CDR2: MNHNS, SASEGT.

The chain couples TRBV19 to TRBJ1-2; TRBD1 matches at 8 bases. The CDR3 covers 16 residues. Unmatched junction bases numbered 11, after V lost 4 bases and J lost 4 bases. CDR1 and CDR2 (germline): LNHDA, SQIVND (reference sequence). The CDR3 region has the DNA TGTGCCAGTAGTACCCCTCGGACAGGGAAAGGCTATGGCTACACCTTC. This encodes CASSTPRTGKGYGYTF.

This chain links TRBV11-3 with TRBJ1-1; D remains ambiguous. The CDR3 length is 14 residues. V gave up 5 bases and J gave up 1 base, with 11 bases separating them. CDR1 is SGHNT, CDR2 YENEEA, per germline. This chain's CDR3 is CASSNPPENTEAFF. For the CDR3, the DNA is TGTGCCAGCAGCAATCCCCCAGAGAACACTGAAGCTTTCTTT.